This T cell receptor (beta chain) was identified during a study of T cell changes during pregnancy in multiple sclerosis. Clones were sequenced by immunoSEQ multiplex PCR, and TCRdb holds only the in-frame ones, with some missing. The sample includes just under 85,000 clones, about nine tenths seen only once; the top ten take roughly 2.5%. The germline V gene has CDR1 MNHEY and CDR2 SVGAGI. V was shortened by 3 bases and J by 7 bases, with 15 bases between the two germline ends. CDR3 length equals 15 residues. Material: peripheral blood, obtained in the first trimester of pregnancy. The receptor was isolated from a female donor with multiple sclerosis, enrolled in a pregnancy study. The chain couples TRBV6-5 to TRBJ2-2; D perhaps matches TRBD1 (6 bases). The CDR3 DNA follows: TGTGCCAGCAGTTATTCAGGGGAAGGTGACGGGGAGCTGTTTTTT. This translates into CASSYSGEGDGELFF.